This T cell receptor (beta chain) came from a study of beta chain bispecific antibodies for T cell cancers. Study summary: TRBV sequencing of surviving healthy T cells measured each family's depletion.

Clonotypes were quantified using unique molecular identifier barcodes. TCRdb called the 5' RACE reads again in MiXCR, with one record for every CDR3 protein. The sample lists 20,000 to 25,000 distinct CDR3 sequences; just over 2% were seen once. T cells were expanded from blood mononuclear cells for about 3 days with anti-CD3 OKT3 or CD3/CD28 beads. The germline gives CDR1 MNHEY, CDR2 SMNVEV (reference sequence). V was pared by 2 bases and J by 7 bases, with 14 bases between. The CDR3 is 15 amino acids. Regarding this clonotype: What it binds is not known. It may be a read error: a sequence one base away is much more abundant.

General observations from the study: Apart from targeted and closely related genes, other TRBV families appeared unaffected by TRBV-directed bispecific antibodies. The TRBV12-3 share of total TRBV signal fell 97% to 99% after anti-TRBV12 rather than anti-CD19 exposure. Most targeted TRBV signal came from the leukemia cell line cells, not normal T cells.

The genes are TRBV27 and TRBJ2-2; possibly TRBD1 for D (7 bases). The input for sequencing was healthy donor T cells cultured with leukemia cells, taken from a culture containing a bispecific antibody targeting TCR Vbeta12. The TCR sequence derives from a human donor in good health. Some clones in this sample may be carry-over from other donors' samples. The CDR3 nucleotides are TGTGCCAGCAGTTTACAGCAGGGGGGCCTCGGGGAGCTGTTTTTT. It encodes CASSLQQGGLGELFF.